Below, 18 T cell receptor beta chains from the same sample are listed, as sequenced in a study of tumor and adjacent non-tumor tissue in lung cancer. No cell sorting was done before RNA was extracted from the tissue. TCRbeta libraries were built with three rounds of nested PCR, modified from ARM-PCR. TCRdb redid the calling of the multiplex PCR reads with MiXCR, one entry per CDR3 protein. This sample has around 71,000 distinct CDR3 sequences, with 55% to 80% found just once. The sequenced material came from lung tumor tissue. The receptors stem from a woman aged 40 to 50 with non-small cell lung cancer.

To note about this clonotype: The germline gene is not matched at one end of the junction; a read error may be the cause. The gene calls are TRBV29-1 and TRBJ1-2; D is ambiguous. CDR3 length: 12 amino acids. The germline V gene has CDR1 SQVTM and CDR2 ANQGSEA. CDR3 sequence reads: CSVADPNYGYIF. The CDR3 DNA reads TGCAGCGTGGCAGACCCTAACTATGGCTACATCTTC.

Remarks on this clonotype: A much larger clone lies a single base off, so this may be a read error. This chain uses TRBV11-2 with TRBJ2-3, with 12 positions matching TRBD2. The CDR3 extends over 17 amino acids. Germline V gene lookup returns CDR1 SGHAT and CDR2 FQNNGV. The CDR3 nucleotides are TGTGCCAGCAGCCTTTCACTAGCGGGGGGCTCCACAGATACGCAGTGTTTT. Translated: CASSLSLAGGSTDTQCF. Full variable domain (remainder filled in from reference TRBV11-2 and TRBJ2-3): EAGVAQSPRYKIIEKRQSVAFWCNPISGHATLYWYQQILGQGPKLLIQFQNNGVVDDSQLPKDRFSAERLKGVDSTLKIQPAKLEDSAVYLCASSLSLAGGSTDTQCFGPGTRLTVL.

Details on this clonotype: At one boundary the junction diverges from the germline segment, which might be a read error. The rearrangement joins TRBV6-1 to TRBJ2-5, with D possibly matching TRBD2 (7 bases). Germline V CDR1 and CDR2: MNHNS, SASEGT. CDR3 length: 15 amino acids. CDR3 nucleotides: TGTACCAGCAGGAAGGGGGTAGGGGGGGAAGAGACCCAATACTTC. Amino acid sequence: CTSRKGVGGEETQYF.

As to this clonotype: This may be a read error, as it is one base from a much larger clone. This chain connects TRBV20-1 to TRBJ2-7; 7 bases agree with TRBD1. The germline CDR1 and CDR2 sequences are DFQATT and SNEGSKA (reference sequence). V shed 6 bases, J shed 5 bases, and the junction held 7 bases outside the gene matches. The CDR3 covers 12 residues. CDR3 protein: CSATDRAHEQYF. CDR3 nucleotides: TGCAGTGCGACCGACAGGGCGCACGAGCAGTACTTC.

This clonotype was observed a handful of times. This CDR3 is missing its conserved last phenylalanine or tryptophan, likely due to a read error. J is TRBJ1-2 and V is TRBV6-1; no definite D call. Germline values: CDR1 MNHNS, CDR2 SASEGT. Trimming removed 2 bases from V and 4 bases from J, with 20 bases in between. The CDR3 covers 17 residues. The CDR3 DNA reads as TGTGCCAGCAGTGAAAGCCCCGGTACCGTATACCTCTATGGCTACACCTTA. Its translation: CASSESPGTVYLYGYTL.

This clonotype has more than one count but fewer than ten. An end of the junction differs from the germline gene, which may be a read error. The CDR3 DNA follows: TGCGCAAGCAGGCCTGGGACCTACGAGCAGTACTTC. Translating gives CASRPGTYEQYF. The V call is TRBV4-1, the J call TRBJ2-7, with unresolved D. The CDR3 is 12 residues long. Germline values: CDR1 MGHRA, CDR2 YSYEKL.

This rearrangement joins TRBV4-2 to TRBJ2-4; D is tentatively TRBD1 or TRBD2 (5 bases each). The CDR3 is made up of 18 amino acids. CDR1 and CDR2 (germline): LGHNA, YNFKEQ. V gave up 6 bases and J gave up 0 bases, with 21 bases separating them. The CDR3 protein is CASSPSWTNSEAKNIQYF. As DNA, the CDR3 is TGTGCCAGCAGTCCATCATGGACAAATAGCGAAGCCAAAAACATTCAGTACTTC.

This clonotype was observed at least ten times. CDR3 loop: CAISRQGEETQYF. CDR3 sequence (DNA): TGTGCCATCAGTAGACAGGGCGAGGAGACCCAGTACTTC. This chain uses TRBV10-3 with TRBJ2-5; 7 nucleotides line up with TRBD1. Germline V gene data show CDR1 as ENHRY and CDR2 as SYGVKD. Unmatched junction bases numbered 5, after V lost 5 bases and J lost 5 bases. CDR3 length equals 13 residues.

This chain connects TRBV11-2 to TRBJ1-4; D is possibly TRBD1 (5 bases). V lost 5 bases and J 9 bases, leaving 22 bases between the germline ends. The germline gives CDR1 SGHAT, CDR2 FQNNGV. The CDR3 length is 16 residues. CDR3 protein: CASSLHGQVQGKKLFF. DNA for the CDR3: TGTGCCAGCAGCCTTCATGGCCAGGTGCAGGGTAAAAAACTGTTTTTT.

As for this clonotype: Germline and junction disagree at one end, which may indicate a read error. CDR3 in DNA: TGTGCTAGCAGCTTGCTAGCGGGGGGGCTAGGAGAGACCCAGTACTTC. This gives the protein CASSLLAGGLGETQYF. The gene calls are TRBV5-4 and TRBJ2-5; 12 nucleotides match TRBD2. The CDR3 spans 16 residues. Germline V gene data show CDR1 as SGHNT and CDR2 as YYREEE (reference sequence).

Notes on this clonotype: This may stem from a read error, because a much larger clone lies one nucleotide away. The chain carries TRBV30 and TRBJ2-7; perhaps D is TRBD1 or TRBD2 (5 bases each). CDR3 length: 13 residues. Per the germline V gene, CDR1 is GTSNPN and CDR2 is SVGIG (reference sequence). The CDR3 here is CVWSGTSGYEQYF. CDR3 coding DNA: TGTGTCTGGAGCGGAACATCAGGGTACGAGCAGTACTTC.

With regard to this clonotype: A single base separates this from a much larger clone, so it may be a read error. The V gene is TRBV12-3 or TRBV12-4, the J gene TRBJ2-5; perhaps TRBD2 as D (5 bases). The CDR3 has 16 residues. The V end lost 5 bases, the J end lost 4 bases, and 20 bases lay between the germline ends. The CDR3 sequence is CASSLQIAFSVETQYF. For the CDR3, the DNA is TGTGCCAGCAGTCTCCAGATAGCGTTTTCGGTAGAGACCCAGTACTTC.

With regard to this clonotype: This may arise from a read error, as a much more abundant clone is one base away. The genes are TRBV7-8 and TRBJ2-1, with D maybe TRBD2 (5 bases). Germline V lookup: CDR1 SGHVS, CDR2 FQNEAQ. This CDR3 contains 15 residues. CDR3 residues: CASSLGPSSYNEQLF. The CDR3 DNA follows: TGTGCCAGCAGCCTAGGTCCTAGCTCCTACAATGAGCAGTTGTTC.

A note on this clonotype: This CDR3 is missing its conserved last phenylalanine or tryptophan, likely due to a read error. V gene TRBV4-1 combines with J gene TRBJ2-5; tentative D call: TRBD2 (6 bases). Germline CDR1 reads MGHRA; CDR2 reads YSYEKL. The CDR3 consists of 19 residues. The CDR3 sequence: CASSQEAVGPTGVQEIQYL. The CDR3 region has the DNA TGCGCCAGCAGCCAAGAGGCTGTGGGGCCAACGGGGGTACAAGAGATCCAGTACTTA.

This clonotype was seen at least ten times. The chain couples TRBV6-1 to TRBJ1-6; D ambiguous. The CDR3 is 15 residues long. Germline V gene data show CDR1 as MNHNS and CDR2 as SASEGT. V was cut by 1 base and J by 4 bases, with 8 bases left in between. This CDR3 reads CASSEGLQYNSPLHF. The CDR3 DNA follows: TGTGCCAGCAGTGAAGGATTGCAATATAATTCACCCCTCCACTTT.

Concerning this clonotype itself: One junction end disagrees with the germline gene, perhaps due to a read error. The CDR3 sequence is CTSIFTQGGQAQHF. In nucleotides, the CDR3 is TGTACCAGCATCTTTACGCAGGGTGGTCAGGCCCAGCATTTT. This chain links TRBV11-3 with TRBJ1-5, with a weak D call TRBD1 (5 bases). The CDR3 extends over 14 amino acids. Per germline, CDR1 SGHNT and CDR2 YENEEA.

With regard to this clonotype: The junction departs from the called germline gene at one end, perhaps through a read error. V and J are TRBV11-3 and TRBJ2-1; D not resolved. The CDR3 sequence is 12 residues long. CDR1 and CDR2 from the germline V gene are SGHNT and YENEEA. The CDR3 coding sequence is TGTGCTAGCAGCTTAGAAGGGTATGAGTGGTTCTTC. The encoded protein is CASSLEGYEWFF.

This clonotype is a singleton in its sample. Because the CDR3 is missing its conserved closing phenylalanine or tryptophan, this is likely a read error. Because the CDR3's place on the DNA is in doubt, the DNA is left out and the CDR3 is given as listed by TCRdb. This chain links TRBV11-3 with TRBJ2-2. With termini counted, the CDR3 has 13 amino acids. Germline CDR1 is SGHNT and CDR2 is YENEEA. Here the CDR3 reads CASSLAGHRELFY.